Listed below are T cell receptor beta chains from one sample, sequenced in a study of cytomegalovirus exposure and HLA in healthy donors. Assay used: immunoSEQ multiplex PCR; TCRdb lists only in-frame clones, some missing. The sample yields 150,000 to 200,000 clones, 87% seen once. Input material: PBMCs. The receptors shown here come from a woman in her twenties or thirties in good health and CMV-seronegative. CDR3s include the opening cysteine and the closing phenylalanine or tryptophan. The D gene is left open where the match is weak. Clone sizes are given selectively: once, few, many, or a class where the clone is expanded.

CDR3 protein: CASSSTNTGELFF
CDR3 DNA: TGTGCCAGCAGCTCCACGAACACCGGGGAGCTGTTTTTT
V gene: TRBV7-6
clone size: NA
J gene: TRBJ2-2
D gene: NA

CDR3 protein: CASQQGQTNEKLFF
CDR3 DNA: TGTGCCAGCCAACAGGGACAGACTAATGAAAAACTGTTTTTT
V gene: TRBV19
clone size: NA
J gene: TRBJ1-4
D gene: TRBD1

CDR3 protein: CASSLDGTLDQPQHF
CDR3 DNA: TGCGCCAGCAGCCTAGACGGGACTCTCGATCAGCCCCAGCATTTT
V gene: TRBV5-1
clone size: few
J gene: TRBJ1-5
D gene: NA

CDR3 protein: CATSRHDSPNTEAFF
CDR3 DNA: TGTGCCACCAGCAGACACGACAGTCCGAACACTGAAGCTTTCTTT
V gene: TRBV15
clone size: NA
J gene: TRBJ1-1
D gene: NA

CDR3 protein: CASSLNRDQPQHF
CDR3 DNA: TGTGCCAGCAGCCTTAACAGGGATCAGCCCCAGCATTTT
V gene: TRBV11-2
clone size: NA
J gene: TRBJ1-5
D gene: NA

CDR3 protein: CASSTRDTSNYGYTF
CDR3 DNA: TGTGCCAGCAGCACCCGGGACACCTCTAACTATGGCTACACCTTC
V gene: TRBV4-2
clone size: NA
J gene: TRBJ1-2
D gene: NA

CDR3 protein: CAWKDSPANTEAFF
CDR3 DNA: TGTGCCTGGAAGGACTCTCCAGCGAACACTGAAGCTTTCTTT
V gene: TRBV30
clone size: few
J gene: TRBJ1-1
D gene: NA

CDR3 protein: CASSVSRNTGELFF
CDR3 DNA: TGTGCCAGCAGTGTTTCCCGGAACACCGGGGAGCTGTTTTTT
V gene: TRBV6-1
clone size: NA
J gene: TRBJ2-2
D gene: NA

CDR3 protein: CASSFGQGPDTGELFF
CDR3 DNA: TGTGCCAGCAGTTTCGGACAGGGGCCAGACACCGGGGAGCTGTTTTTT
V gene: TRBV27
clone size: NA
J gene: TRBJ2-2
D gene: TRBD1

CDR3 protein: CSVALASGVKETQYF
CDR3 DNA: TGCAGCGTCGCACTGGCTAGCGGGGTTAAGGAGACCCAGTACTTC
V gene: TRBV29-1
clone size: NA
J gene: TRBJ2-5
D gene: TRBD2

CDR3 protein: CASSGTGFSYNEQFF
CDR3 DNA: TGTGCCAGCAGCGGAACAGGTTTCTCCTACAATGAGCAGTTCTTC
V gene: TRBV5-4
clone size: NA
J gene: TRBJ2-1
D gene: NA

CDR3 protein: CASSAGPERGEKLFF
CDR3 DNA: TGTGCCAGCAGCGCGGGACCGGAAAGAGGCGAAAAACTGTTTTTT
V gene: TRBV7-2
clone size: NA
J gene: TRBJ1-4
D gene: NA

CDR3 protein: CAISINVDYGYTF
CDR3 DNA: TGTGCCATCAGCATAAACGTAGACTATGGCTACACCTTC
V gene: TRBV10-3
clone size: NA
J gene: TRBJ1-2
D gene: NA

CDR3 protein: CATSSDTSRYNSPLHF
CDR3 DNA: TGTGCCACCAGCTCCGACACTTCCCGCTATAATTCACCCCTCCACTTT
V gene: TRBV15
clone size: once
J gene: TRBJ1-6
D gene: NA

CDR3 protein: CSAGGQGEDF
CDR3 DNA: TGCAGTGCTGGGGGACAGGGCGAAGATTTT
V gene: TRBV20-1
clone size: NA
J gene: TRBJ1-4
D gene: TRBD1

CDR3 protein: CASTLNPGVTEAFF
CDR3 DNA: TGCGCCAGCACCCTCAACCCCGGGGTGACTGAAGCTTTCTTT
V gene: TRBV10-2
clone size: few
J gene: TRBJ1-1
D gene: NA

CDR3 protein: CASSLPGRLGTEAFF
CDR3 DNA: TGTGCCAGCAGTTTACCCGGCAGGTTAGGTACTGAAGCTTTCTTT
V gene: TRBV27
clone size: NA
J gene: TRBJ1-1
D gene: NA

CDR3 protein: CASSQVMGSEQYF
CDR3 DNA: TGTGCCAGCAGCCAAGTAATGGGCTCCGAGCAGTACTTC
V gene: TRBV4-2
clone size: few
J gene: TRBJ2-7
D gene: NA

CDR3 protein: CASSQGVGGALNEQFF
CDR3 DNA: TGCGCCAGCAGCCAAGGTGTAGGGGGCGCATTGAATGAGCAGTTCTTC
V gene: TRBV4-1
clone size: NA
J gene: TRBJ2-1
D gene: TRBD1

CDR3 protein: CASSDEYRGSEAFF
CDR3 DNA: TGCGCCAGCAGCGACGAATACAGGGGTTCTGAAGCTTTCTTT
V gene: TRBV5-1
clone size: NA
J gene: TRBJ1-1
D gene: TRBD1

CDR3 protein: CASSSGGDEQFF
CDR3 DNA: TGTGCCAGCAGCTCAGGGGGCGATGAGCAGTTCTTC
V gene: TRBV11-2
clone size: few
J gene: TRBJ2-1
D gene: TRBD1

CDR3 protein: CASSRQMGTGIGETQYF
CDR3 DNA: TGCGCCAGCAGCCGCCAAATGGGGACAGGGATTGGAGAGACCCAGTACTTC
V gene: TRBV4-3
clone size: NA
J gene: TRBJ2-5
D gene: TRBD1

CDR3 protein: CASNPGSTGELFF
CDR3 DNA: TGTGCCAGCAACCCGGGGTCGACCGGGGAGCTGTTTTTT
V gene: TRBV9
clone size: NA
J gene: TRBJ2-2
D gene: NA

CDR3 protein: CASSLVRLAGPEGYEQYF
CDR3 DNA: TGTGCCAGCAGCTTAGTACGGCTAGCGGGCCCCGAGGGCTACGAGCAGTACTTC
V gene: TRBV7-2
clone size: NA
J gene: TRBJ2-7
D gene: TRBD2

CDR3 protein: CASGLGDWDNEQFF
CDR3 DNA: TGTGCTAGTGGTTTGGGGGACTGGGACAATGAGCAGTTCTTC
V gene: TRBV12-5
clone size: NA
J gene: TRBJ2-1
D gene: NA

CDR3 protein: CASSEPGNNEQFF
CDR3 DNA: TGCGCCAGCAGTGAGCCGGGGAACAATGAGCAGTTCTTC
V gene: TRBV10-1
clone size: once
J gene: TRBJ2-1
D gene: NA

CDR3 protein: CAWSEGTGDGETQYF
CDR3 DNA: TGTGCCTGGAGTGAAGGGACAGGGGACGGCGAGACCCAGTACTTC
V gene: TRBV30
clone size: NA
J gene: TRBJ2-5
D gene: TRBD1

CDR3 protein: CASSQNGEGSTDTQYF
CDR3 DNA: TGCGCCAGCAGCCAAAACGGGGAGGGTAGCACAGATACGCAGTATTTT
V gene: TRBV4-3
clone size: NA
J gene: TRBJ2-3
D gene: TRBD2

CDR3 protein: CASSQALAGLVETQYF
CDR3 DNA: TGCGCCAGCAGCCAAGCGCTAGCGGGGTTGGTAGAGACCCAGTACTTC
V gene: TRBV4-1
clone size: NA
J gene: TRBJ2-5
D gene: TRBD2

CDR3 protein: CASSHGTDYGYTF
CDR3 DNA: TGTGCCAGCAGCCACGGGACAGACTATGGCTACACCTTC
V gene: TRBV7-2
clone size: few
J gene: TRBJ1-2
D gene: TRBD1

CDR3 protein: CASSVSGGANTQYF
CDR3 DNA: TGCGCCAGCAGCGTTAGCGGGGGGGCGAATACGCAGTATTTT
V gene: TRBV5-1
clone size: once
J gene: TRBJ2-3
D gene: TRBD2

CDR3 protein: CASSRTREDYGYTF
CDR3 DNA: TGTGCCAGCAGCAGAACGAGGGAGGACTATGGCTACACCTTC
V gene: TRBV7-2
clone size: NA
J gene: TRBJ1-2
D gene: NA

CDR3 protein: CASGDFSSTDTQYF
CDR3 DNA: TGTGCCAGCGGTGACTTTTCTAGCACAGATACGCAGTATTTT
V gene: TRBV2
clone size: NA
J gene: TRBJ2-3
D gene: NA

CDR3 protein: CASSPRDRYIETQYF
CDR3 DNA: TGTGCCAGCAGCCCCCGGGACAGGTATATAGAGACCCAGTACTTC
V gene: TRBV7-9
clone size: NA
J gene: TRBJ2-5
D gene: TRBD1

CDR3 protein: CASSYYPGVGEKLFF
CDR3 DNA: TGTGCCAGCAGTTATTACCCAGGGGTGGGAGAAAAACTGTTTTTT
V gene: TRBV6-6
clone size: NA
J gene: TRBJ1-4
D gene: NA

CDR3 protein: CASSPWGPNEKLFF
CDR3 DNA: TGTGCCAGCAGCCCGTGGGGGCCTAATGAAAAACTGTTTTTT
V gene: TRBV13
clone size: NA
J gene: TRBJ1-4
D gene: NA

CDR3 protein: CASSQSIAINEQYF
CDR3 DNA: TGCGCCAGCAGCCAAAGTATTGCTATCAACGAGCAGTACTTC
V gene: TRBV4-3
clone size: NA
J gene: TRBJ2-7
D gene: NA

CDR3 protein: CASSPGGAATEAFF
CDR3 DNA: TGTGCCAGCTCACCAGGAGGGGCGGCCACTGAAGCTTTCTTT
V gene: TRBV18
clone size: NA
J gene: TRBJ1-1
D gene: NA

CDR3 protein: CASTPRFPNTGELFF
CDR3 DNA: TGTGCCAGCACCCCTAGATTCCCGAACACCGGGGAGCTGTTTTTT
V gene: TRBV6-5
clone size: NA
J gene: TRBJ2-2
D gene: NA

CDR3 protein: CASSPPGVTYEQYF
CDR3 DNA: TGTGCCAGCAGCCCCCCAGGGGTAACCTACGAGCAGTACTTC
V gene: TRBV14
clone size: once
J gene: TRBJ2-7
D gene: NA

CDR3 protein: CASSPSSRDTAQNTEAFF
CDR3 DNA: TGTGCCAGCAGCCCGTCCTCCCGGGACACCGCCCAGAACACTGAAGCTTTCTTT
V gene: TRBV13
clone size: NA
J gene: TRBJ1-1
D gene: NA

CDR3 protein: CASSLGGLDTDTQYF
CDR3 DNA: TGTGCCAGCAGCTTAGGCGGACTAGACACAGATACGCAGTATTTT
V gene: TRBV11-3
clone size: few
J gene: TRBJ2-3
D gene: TRBD2